One sample yielded the 32 T cell receptor beta chains listed below, sequenced in a study of blood T cell repertoires in COVID-19 (TCRdb year 2020). The library was prepared using the immunoSEQ multiplex PCR assay. TCRdb re-hosts the immuneACCESS table, in-frame sequences only. Its copies lack some clones; in the studies checked, an unresolved V gene accounts for under half of them, and the cause for the rest is not known. Across this sample there are roughly 100,000 clones, with 84% seen only once. Of the sample, roughly 13% falls within the top ten clones. The source material was peripheral blood. The receptors derive from a human donor in a cohort sampled during active or convalescent COVID-19.

This rearrangement joins TRBV28 to TRBJ1-1; weak D call: TRBD1 (6 bases). CDR3 size: 15 residues. Trimming took off 5 bases at V and 1 base at J, with 14 bases between the two ends. Germline values: CDR1 MDHEN, CDR2 SYDVKM. CDR3 sequence: CASSPQGMGNTEAFF. DNA of the CDR3: TGTGCCAGCAGTCCGCAGGGGATGGGGAACACTGAAGCTTTCTTT. Full variable domain (rest looked up from reference TRBV28 and TRBJ1-1): DVKVTQSSRYLVKRTGEKVFLECVQDMDHENMFWYRQDPGLGLRLIYFSYDVKMKEKGDIPEGYSVSREKKERFSLILESASTNQTSMYLCASSPQGMGNTEAFFGQGTRLTVV.

The chain carries TRBV5-1 and TRBJ2-3, with 7 bases matching TRBD2. The CDR3 covers 19 residues. J lost 0 bases, V lost 4 bases, and 17 bases had no gene match. Germline assignment: CDR1 SGHRS and CDR2 YFSETQ. The CDR3 region has the DNA TGCGCCAGCAGCCTATACGCGGGGGACCGCCCGACTAGCACAGATACGCAGTATTTT. Amino acid sequence: CASSLYAGDRPTSTDTQYF.

The chain has TRBV6-2 or TRBV6-3 and TRBJ2-3; no definite D call. Per the germline V gene, CDR1 is MNHEY and CDR2 is SVGEGT. Deletions cut 5 bases from V and 6 bases from J, with 9 bases between. This CDR3 is built from 12 residues. The CDR3 protein is CASSKLRDTQYF. The CDR3 nucleotides are TGTGCCAGCAGTAAGTTACGGGATACGCAGTATTTT.

The chain employs TRBV5-6 and TRBJ1-2, with D maybe TRBD1 (6 bases). Trimming took off 0 bases at V and 2 bases at J, with 14 bases between the two ends. The CDR3 length is 16 residues. Germline CDR1 is SGHDT and CDR2 is YYEEEE. CDR3 loop: CASSLARTGSNYGYTF. The CDR3 DNA follows: TGTGCCAGCAGCTTGGCCCGAACAGGGTCCAACTATGGCTACACCTTC.

The rearrangement uses TRBV7-9 and TRBJ2-1; tentatively, D is TRBD2 (5 bases). The CDR3 spans 13 residues. V was shortened by 1 base and J by 10 bases, with 11 bases between the two germline ends. Germline CDR1 and CDR2: SEHNR and FQNEAQ (reference sequence). CDR3 sequence: CASSLVRGQEQFF. DNA of the CDR3: TGTGCCAGCAGCTTAGTTAGAGGGCAGGAGCAGTTCTTC.

J is TRBJ2-3 and V is TRBV27, with 11 nucleotides matching TRBD2. Germline loops: CDR1 MNHEY, CDR2 SMNVEV (reference sequence). The V segment lost 5 bases and the J segment 0 bases; nucleotides outside the gene matches: 10. This CDR3 has 18 amino acids. This CDR3 is CASSPRLAGGVSTDTQYF. The DNA for the CDR3 is TGTGCCAGCAGTCCTCGCCTAGCGGGGGGCGTTAGCACAGATACGCAGTATTTT.

In regard to this clone: The same CDR3 also results from other DNA sequences found in this sample. The gene calls are TRBV6-5 and TRBJ2-7, with 8 bases fitting TRBD2. With 9 bases clipped from V and 1 base from J, the junction kept 2 bases outside the gene matches. The CDR3 sequence is 12 residues long. CDR1 is MNHEY, CDR2 SVGAGI, per germline. The CDR3 loop reads CASRGGSYEQYF. The CDR3 DNA follows: TGTGCCAGTCGCGGGGGGTCCTACGAGCAGTACTTC.

The chain employs TRBV19 and TRBJ1-2, with D maybe TRBD1 (6 bases). The length of the CDR3 is 15 residues. CDR1 is LNHDA and CDR2 is SQIVND in the germline V gene (reference sequence). Trimming left V 3 bases short and J 1 base short, with 12 bases between. The CDR3 nucleotides are TGTGCCAGTAGTATCTTATCAGGGGTTAACTATGGCTACACCTTC. This codes for CASSILSGVNYGYTF.

The rearrangement uses TRBV9 and TRBJ1-4; unclear D gene. Germline CDR1 reads SGDLS; CDR2 reads YYNGEE. Trimming cost V 0 bases and J 7 bases, with 10 bases left between them. CDR3 length: 14 amino acids. DNA for the CDR3: TGTGCCAGCAGCGTAGAACCCATCGGTGAAAAACTGTTTTTT. Encoded protein: CASSVEPIGEKLFF.

This chain connects TRBV7-2 to TRBJ1-4; perhaps TRBD1 as D (5 bases). CDR1 and CDR2 (germline): SGHTA, FQGNSA. The CDR3 consists of 15 residues. Trimming pared 2 bases from V and 6 bases from J, leaving 13 bases between. CDR3 sequence reads: CASSLLGVGDEKLFF. In DNA form, the CDR3 reads TGTGCCAGCAGCTTATTAGGGGTCGGCGATGAAAAACTGTTTTTT.

The chain has TRBV4-1 and TRBJ2-5; 8 bases are a match to TRBD1. This CDR3 is 15 amino acids long. The germline CDR1 and CDR2 sequences are MGHRA and YSYEKL. The junction had 8 bases not matched to a gene; V was cut back by 3 bases and J by 5 bases. CDR3 amino acids: CASSHGRTGQETQYF. CDR3 in DNA: TGCGCCAGCAGCCATGGACGGACAGGGCAGGAGACCCAGTACTTC.

The genes are TRBV5-1 and TRBJ2-2; 9 bases align to TRBD2. Germline lookup yields CDR1 SGHRS and CDR2 YFSETQ. This CDR3 is built from 17 residues. V shed 3 bases and J 0 bases; nucleotides not matched to a gene: 6. The CDR3 loop is CASSSLAGNANTGELFF. The CDR3 DNA sequence: TGCGCCAGCAGCTCTCTAGCGGGGAACGCGAACACCGGGGAGCTGTTTTTT. The variable domain in full, with the rest retrieved from reference TRBV5-1 and TRBJ2-2, is KAGVTQTPRYLIKTRGQQVTLSCSPISGHRSVSWYQQTPGQGLQFLFEYFSETQRNKGNFPGRFSGRQFSNSRSEMNVSTLELGDSALYLCASSSLAGNANTGELFFGEGSRLTVL.

The rearrangement links TRBV5-8 to TRBJ2-6; the D gene is possibly TRBD1 (6 bases). The CDR3 spans 18 residues. Germline CDR1 is SGHTS and CDR2 is YDEGEE. The V end was cut by 7 bases, the J end by 1 base, with 21 bases between. As DNA, the CDR3 is TGTGCCAGCTCCCGGAAATCCAAGGGGGTTTCTGGGGCCAACGTCCTGACTTTC. It encodes CASSRKSKGVSGANVLTF. Complete variable domain (other parts from reference TRBV5-8 and TRBJ2-6): EAGVTQSPTHLIKTRGQQATLRCSPISGHTSVYWYQQALGLGLQFLLWYDEGEERNRGNFPPRFSGRQFPNYSSELNVNALELEDSALYLCASSRKSKGVSGANVLTFGAGSRLTVL.

CDR3 nucleotides: TGCGCCAGCAGCCAACTTCGGGGGGCCGGGAACACTGAAGCTTTCTTT. This gives the protein CASSQLRGAGNTEAFF. V gene TRBV4-3 combines with J gene TRBJ1-1; D is perhaps TRBD1 (6 bases). The CDR3 totals 16 residues. Trimming removed 2 bases from V and 1 base from J, with 14 bases in between. CDR1 and CDR2 (germline): LGHNA, YSLEER.

The chain has TRBV28 and TRBJ1-1; the D is unclear. Trimming took 8 bases from V and 5 from J, leaving 6 bases between them. From germline, CDR1 is MDHEN and CDR2 SYDVKM. The CDR3 has 10 amino acids. The CDR3 DNA reads as TGTGCCAGCGCGGAAACTGAAGCTTTCTTT. This encodes CASAETEAFF.

The chain links TRBV7-9 to TRBJ1-5, with a weak D call TRBD1 (5 bases). Trimming took off 1 base at V and 6 bases at J, with 10 bases between the two ends. The CDR3 has 14 amino acids. CDR1 and CDR2 from the germline V gene are SEHNR and FQNEAQ (reference sequence). CDR3 in amino acids: CASSLGGLGQPQHF. The CDR3 DNA sequence: TGTGCCAGCAGCTTAGGGGGCTTGGGTCAGCCCCAGCATTTT.

V gene TRBV6-5 combines with J gene TRBJ1-1, with D perhaps matching TRBD1 (5 bases). V lost 5 bases and J lost 5, with 12 bases in between. This CDR3 is built from 13 residues. The V gene's germline CDR1 is MNHEY and CDR2 SVGAGI. In nucleotides, the CDR3 is TGTGCCAGCAGTCCAGGGAGGACAACTGAAGCTTTCTTT. Its protein product is CASSPGRTTEAFF.

V and J are TRBV7-8 and TRBJ2-2; TRBD1 matches 7 bases. Germline V gene lookup returns CDR1 SGHVS and CDR2 FQNEAQ. V was pared by 1 base and J by 6 bases, with 8 bases of the junction left unmatched. The CDR3 contains 16 residues. CDR3 loop: CASSLEGARFAGELFF. In nucleotides, the CDR3 is TGTGCCAGCAGCTTAGAGGGGGCGCGGTTCGCCGGGGAGCTGTTTTTT.

This chain connects TRBV3-1 (or the pseudogene TRBV3-2) to TRBJ2-7; TRBD2 might be the D (6 bases). Germline CDR1 is LGHDT and CDR2 is YNNKEL (reference sequence). CDR3 size: 13 residues. With 4 bases removed from V and 3 bases from J, the gap between germline ends came to 10 bases. CDR3 DNA sequence: TGTGCCAGCAGCCCCTGGGGGGTCTACGAGCAGTACTTC. It specifies CASSPWGVYEQYF.

The CDR3 nucleotides are TGTGCCAGCAGCTCACGGACAGGGGAAACTGAAGCTTTCTTT. Its protein is CASSSRTGETEAFF. The chain recombines TRBV9 with TRBJ1-1; TRBD1 aligns across 9 bases. CDR1 and CDR2 (germline): SGDLS, YYNGEE. This CDR3 contains 14 residues. J lost 5 bases, V lost 4 bases, and 6 bases had no gene match. Full variable domain (remainder filled in from reference TRBV9 and TRBJ1-1): DSGVTQTPKHLITATGQRVTLRCSPRSGDLSVYWYQQSLDQGLQFLIQYYNGEERAKGNILERFSAQQFPDLHSELNLSSLELGDSALYFCASSSRTGETEAFFGQGTRLTVV.

This clone was detected only a few times. The chain uses TRBV9 and TRBJ1-2, with 7 bases that match TRBD1. V was pared by 2 bases and J by 1 base, with 2 bases of the junction left unmatched. Germline V gives CDR1 SGDLS, CDR2 YYNGEE. The CDR3 spans 14 residues. CDR3 sequence (DNA): TGTGCCAGCAGCGTCGGGGACAGTAACTATGGCTACACCTTC. Translated, it gives CASSVGDSNYGYTF.

This chain links TRBV19 with TRBJ2-3, with D perhaps matching TRBD2 (5 bases). CDR3 length: 17 amino acids. V lost 5 bases to trimming and J lost 6 bases, with 24 bases between them. Germline V lookup: CDR1 LNHDA, CDR2 SQIVND (reference sequence). The CDR3 reads CASSHPARGPRGDTQYF. The CDR3 region has the DNA TGTGCCAGTAGTCATCCGGCCCGCGGGCCCCGGGGTGATACGCAGTATTTT.

The V gene is TRBV5-1, the J gene TRBJ1-1; D is unresolved. Trimming shortened V by 1 base and J by 0 bases, and 7 bases separated the two germline ends. Looked up from germline, CDR1 is SGHRS and CDR2 is YFSETQ. CDR3 size: 14 residues. The chain's CDR3 is CASSLFTLNTEAFF. The CDR3, as DNA: TGCGCCAGCAGCTTGTTCACTTTGAACACTGAAGCTTTCTTT. Supplemented by reference TRBV5-1 and TRBJ1-1, the full variable domain reads KAGVTQTPRYLIKTRGQQVTLSCSPISGHRSVSWYQQTPGQGLQFLFEYFSETQRNKGNFPGRFSGRQFSNSRSEMNVSTLELGDSALYLCASSLFTLNTEAFFGQGTRLTVV.

J is TRBJ1-4 and V is TRBV12-3 or TRBV12-4; D is ambiguous. V gave up 5 bases and J gave up 10 bases, with 8 bases separating them. This CDR3 is 11 amino acids long. CDR3 sequence reads: CASSGEGKLFF. The CDR3 coding sequence is TGTGCCAGCAGTGGCGAGGGAAAACTGTTTTTT.

The chain links TRBV29-1 to TRBJ1-3, with D possibly being TRBD1 (5 bases). This CDR3 comprises 14 residues. V lost 5 bases and J 1 base, leaving 12 bases between the germline ends. Germline V gives CDR1 SQVTM, CDR2 ANQGSEA. CDR3 nucleotide sequence: TGCAGCGTTTTGGGGCAAGGGTCTGGAAACACCATATATTTT. Translated, it gives CSVLGQGSGNTIYF.

Only a few counts were recorded for this clone. The rearrangement joins TRBV3-1 (or the pseudogene TRBV3-2) to TRBJ1-2; D remains unclear. Germline V gene lookup returns CDR1 LGHDT and CDR2 YNNKEL (reference sequence). V lost 1 base and J 0 bases, leaving 12 bases between the germline ends. The CDR3 length is 16 residues. Here the CDR3 DNA reads TGTGCCAGCAGCCAAGGCATTTGGCAGGCTAACTATGGCTACACCTTC. Its translation: CASSQGIWQANYGYTF.

The chain has TRBV5-5 and TRBJ1-2; a possible D gene is TRBD1 (6 bases). The V gene's germline CDR1 is SGHKS and CDR2 YYEKEE (reference sequence). V was clipped by 6 bases and J by 4 bases, with 13 bases between them. CDR3 size: 13 residues. The CDR3: CASTFRGPYGYTF. The CDR3 region has the DNA TGTGCCAGCACCTTCAGGGGACCCTATGGCTACACCTTC.

The gene calls are TRBV6-5 and TRBJ1-4; TRBD1 is a possible D gene (5 bases). Trimming removed 4 bases from V and 5 bases from J, with 11 bases in between. The CDR3 extends over 14 amino acids. In germline, CDR1 is MNHEY, CDR2 SVGAGI. As DNA, the CDR3 is TGTGCCAGCAGTTCAGGGTTTGGGAATGAAAAACTGTTTTTT. Translating it yields CASSSGFGNEKLFF.

This clone was seen just once. The chain links TRBV7-2 to TRBJ1-1, with 8 bases fitting TRBD1. Looked up from germline, CDR1 is SGHTA and CDR2 is FQGNSA. This CDR3 contains 15 residues. Trimming cost V 1 base and J 7 bases; bases outside gene matches: 8. This CDR3 reads CASSLVSGQALEAFF. The CDR3 nucleotides are TGTGCCAGCAGCTTAGTTTCGGGACAGGCCCTTGAAGCTTTCTTT.

The chain carries TRBV27 and TRBJ2-7, with D possibly being TRBD1 (6 bases). The germline gives CDR1 MNHEY, CDR2 SMNVEV (reference sequence). Trimming left V 5 bases short and J 7 bases short, with 9 bases between. This CDR3 is 11 amino acids long. CDR3 sequence (DNA): TGTGCCAGCAGTGTTGGACAGGAGCAGTACTTC. This gives the protein CASSVGQEQYF.

V usage is TRBV7-5 and J usage is TRBJ2-5; the table's D call, TRBD1, has no DNA check behind it. TRBV7-5 is given as a pseudogene. CDR3 length equals 15 residues. CDR3 nucleotides: TGTGTCAGAAGCTTAGCGGGGCAGGCCCTGGAGACCCAGTACTTC. It translates to CVRSLAGQALETQYF.

The rearrangement joins TRBV7-9 to TRBJ2-7, with 8 bases identical to TRBD1. The J segment lost 2 bases and the V segment lost 5 bases, leaving 8 bases of the junction unmatched. The CDR3 length is 15 residues. Germline lookup yields CDR1 SEHNR and CDR2 FQNEAQ (reference sequence). The CDR3 bases are TGTGCCAGCAGCGCGCAGGGACAGGAGACCTACGAGCAGTACTTC. Protein sequence: CASSAQGQETYEQYF.